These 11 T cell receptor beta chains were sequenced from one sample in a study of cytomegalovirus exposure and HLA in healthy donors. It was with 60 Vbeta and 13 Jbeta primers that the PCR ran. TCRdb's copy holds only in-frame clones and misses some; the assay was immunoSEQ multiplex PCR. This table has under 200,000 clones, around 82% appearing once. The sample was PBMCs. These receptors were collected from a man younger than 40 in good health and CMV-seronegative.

CDR3 region: CASSEQAGGEQYF. The CDR3 coding sequence is TGTGCCAGCAGTGAACAGGCCGGTGGAGAGCAGTACTTC. V gene TRBV6-4 combines with J gene TRBJ2-7, with a tentative D call TRBD1 (5 bases). The CDR3 consists of 13 residues. Germline loops: CDR1 MRHNA, CDR2 SNTAGT. V dropped 3 bases and J dropped 7 bases, with 13 bases sitting between them.

The CDR3 sequence is CASSRITGNSPLHF. CDR3 bases: TGTGCCAGCAGTAGAATAACAGGGAATTCACCCCTCCACTTT. V usage is TRBV6-5 and J usage is TRBJ1-6, with D maybe TRBD1 (6 bases). Germline V CDR1 and CDR2: MNHEY, SVGAGI. V was cut by 5 bases and J by 7 bases, with 12 bases left in between. The CDR3 totals 14 residues.

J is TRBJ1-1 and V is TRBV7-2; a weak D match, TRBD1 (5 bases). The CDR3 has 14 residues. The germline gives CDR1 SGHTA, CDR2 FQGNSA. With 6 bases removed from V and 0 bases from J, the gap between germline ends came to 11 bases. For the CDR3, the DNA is TGTGCCAGCAGGCGGGACCTCATGAACACTGAAGCTTTCTTT. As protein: CASRRDLMNTEAFF.

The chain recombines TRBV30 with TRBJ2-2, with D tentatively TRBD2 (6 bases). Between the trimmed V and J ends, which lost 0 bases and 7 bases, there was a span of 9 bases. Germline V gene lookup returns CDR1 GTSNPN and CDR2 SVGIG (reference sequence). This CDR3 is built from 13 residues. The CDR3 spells CAWSVGGNGELFF. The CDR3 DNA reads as TGTGCCTGGAGTGTTGGGGGGAACGGGGAGCTGTTTTTT.

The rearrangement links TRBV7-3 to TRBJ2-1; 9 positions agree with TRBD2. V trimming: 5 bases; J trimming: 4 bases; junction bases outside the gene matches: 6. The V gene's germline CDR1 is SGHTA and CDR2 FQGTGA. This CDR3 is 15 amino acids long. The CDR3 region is CASSPTSGTYNEQFF. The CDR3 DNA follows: TGTGCCAGCAGCCCGACTAGCGGAACGTACAATGAGCAGTTCTTC.

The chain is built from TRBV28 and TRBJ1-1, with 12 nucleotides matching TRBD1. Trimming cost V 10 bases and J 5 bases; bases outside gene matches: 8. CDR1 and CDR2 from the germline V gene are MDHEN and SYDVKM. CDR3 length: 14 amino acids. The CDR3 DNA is TGTGCCACCCGGGGACAGGGGGCATGGACTGAAGCTTTCTTT. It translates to CATRGQGAWTEAFF.

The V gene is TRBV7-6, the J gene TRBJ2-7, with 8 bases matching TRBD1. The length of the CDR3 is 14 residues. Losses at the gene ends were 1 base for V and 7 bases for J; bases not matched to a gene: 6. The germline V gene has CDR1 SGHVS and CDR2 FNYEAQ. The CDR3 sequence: CASSLGQGAWEQYF. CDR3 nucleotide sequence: TGTGCCAGCAGCTTAGGGCAGGGGGCGTGGGAGCAGTACTTC.

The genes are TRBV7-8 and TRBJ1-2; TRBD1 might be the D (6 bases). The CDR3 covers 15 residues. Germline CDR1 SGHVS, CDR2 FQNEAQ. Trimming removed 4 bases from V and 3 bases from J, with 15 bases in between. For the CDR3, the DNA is TGTGCCAGCAGCTCGTGGCCACAGGGAGACTATGGCTACACCTTC. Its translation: CASSSWPQGDYGYTF.

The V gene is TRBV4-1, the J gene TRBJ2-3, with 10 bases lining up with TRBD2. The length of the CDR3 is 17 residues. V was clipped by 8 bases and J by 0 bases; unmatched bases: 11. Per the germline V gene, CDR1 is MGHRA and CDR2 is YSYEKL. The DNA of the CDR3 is TGCGCCAGCGCCCGGGGGGAGACTAGCGGGAGCACAGATACGCAGTATTTT. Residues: CASARGETSGSTDTQYF.

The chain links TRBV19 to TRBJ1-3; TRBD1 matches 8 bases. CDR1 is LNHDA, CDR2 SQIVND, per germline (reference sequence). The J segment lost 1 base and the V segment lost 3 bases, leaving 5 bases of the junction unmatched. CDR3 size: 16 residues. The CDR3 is CASSIGTGASGNTIYF. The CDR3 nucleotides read TGTGCCAGTAGTATTGGGACAGGTGCTTCTGGAAACACCATATATTTT.

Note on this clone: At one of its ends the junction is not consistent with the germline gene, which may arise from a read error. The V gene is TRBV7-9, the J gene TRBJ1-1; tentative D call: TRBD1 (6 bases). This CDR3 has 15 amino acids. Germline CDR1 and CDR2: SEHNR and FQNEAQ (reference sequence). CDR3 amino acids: CSSSLAQGRRTEAFF. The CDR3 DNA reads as TGTTCCAGCAGCTTAGCCCAGGGGCGGAGGACTGAAGCTTTCTTT.